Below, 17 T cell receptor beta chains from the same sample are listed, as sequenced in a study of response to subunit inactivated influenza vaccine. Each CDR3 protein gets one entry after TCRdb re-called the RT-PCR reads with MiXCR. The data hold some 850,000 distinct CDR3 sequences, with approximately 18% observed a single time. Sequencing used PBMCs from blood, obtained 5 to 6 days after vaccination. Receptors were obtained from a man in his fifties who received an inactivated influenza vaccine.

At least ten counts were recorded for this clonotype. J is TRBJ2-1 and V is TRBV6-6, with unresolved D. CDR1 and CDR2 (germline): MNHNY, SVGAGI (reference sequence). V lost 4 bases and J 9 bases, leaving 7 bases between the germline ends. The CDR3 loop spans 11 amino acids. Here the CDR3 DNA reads TGTGCCAGCAGTTCAGTGTCTGAGCAGTTCTTC. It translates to CASSSVSEQFF.

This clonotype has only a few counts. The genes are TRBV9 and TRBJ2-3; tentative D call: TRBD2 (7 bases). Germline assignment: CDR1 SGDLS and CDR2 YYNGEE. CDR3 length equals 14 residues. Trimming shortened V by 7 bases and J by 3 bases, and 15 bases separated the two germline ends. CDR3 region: CASGPGGRTDTQYF. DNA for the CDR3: TGTGCCAGCGGCCCCGGGGGGCGGACAGATACGCAGTATTTT.

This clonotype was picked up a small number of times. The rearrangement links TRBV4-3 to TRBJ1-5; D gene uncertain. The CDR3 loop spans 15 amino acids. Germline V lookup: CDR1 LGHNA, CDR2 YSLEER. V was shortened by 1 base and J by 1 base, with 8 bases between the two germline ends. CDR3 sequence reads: CASSQGTRSNQPQHF. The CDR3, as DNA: TGCGCCAGCAGCCAAGGCACGAGGAGCAATCAGCCCCAGCATTTT.

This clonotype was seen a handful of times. DNA of the CDR3: TGTGCCAGCAGCTTGGGGGTGAGACCTAATGAAAAACTGTTTTTT. This encodes CASSLGVRPNEKLFF. The chain combines TRBV5-5 with TRBJ1-4; D ambiguous. The CDR3 extends over 15 amino acids. Trimming left V 0 bases short and J 3 bases short, with 9 bases between. Germline assignment: CDR1 SGHKS and CDR2 YYEKEE (reference sequence).

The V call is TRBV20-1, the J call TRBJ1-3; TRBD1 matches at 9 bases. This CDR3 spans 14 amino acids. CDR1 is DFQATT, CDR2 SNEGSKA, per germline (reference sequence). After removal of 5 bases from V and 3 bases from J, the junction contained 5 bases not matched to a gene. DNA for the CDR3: TGCAGTGCTGGCGACAGGGGGAGTGGAAACACCATATATTTT. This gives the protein CSAGDRGSGNTIYF.

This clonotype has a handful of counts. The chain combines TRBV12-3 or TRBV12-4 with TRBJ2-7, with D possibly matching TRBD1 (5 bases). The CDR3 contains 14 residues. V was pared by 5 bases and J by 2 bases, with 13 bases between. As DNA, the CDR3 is TGTGCCAGCAGTCTGACAGTAAACCCCTACGAGCAGTACTTC. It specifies CASSLTVNPYEQYF.

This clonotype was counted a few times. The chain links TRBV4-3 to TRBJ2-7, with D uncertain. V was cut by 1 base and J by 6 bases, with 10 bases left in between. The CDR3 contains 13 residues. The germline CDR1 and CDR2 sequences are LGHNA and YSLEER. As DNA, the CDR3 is TGCGCCAGCAGCCAAGGTTATGGTATCGAGCAGTACTTC. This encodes CASSQGYGIEQYF.

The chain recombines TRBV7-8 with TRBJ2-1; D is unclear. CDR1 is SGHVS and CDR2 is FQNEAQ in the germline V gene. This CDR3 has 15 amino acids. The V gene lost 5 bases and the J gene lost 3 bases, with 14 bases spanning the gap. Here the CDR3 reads CASSADIARYNEQFF. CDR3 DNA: TGTGCCAGCAGCGCTGACATCGCCCGCTACAATGAGCAGTTCTTC.

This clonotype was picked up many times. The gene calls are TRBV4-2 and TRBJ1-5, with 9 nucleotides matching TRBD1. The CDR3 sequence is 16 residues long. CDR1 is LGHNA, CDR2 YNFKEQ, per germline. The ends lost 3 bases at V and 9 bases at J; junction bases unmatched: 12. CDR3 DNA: TGTGCCAGCAGCCATCAGGGACAGGGTGGAGGTTGGCCCCAGCATTTT. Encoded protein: CASSHQGQGGGWPQHF.

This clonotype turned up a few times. CDR3 sequence: CASSRYGRDTEAFF. Here the CDR3 DNA reads TGTGCCAGCAGCCGTTACGGCAGGGACACTGAAGCTTTCTTT. V is TRBV4-2 and J is TRBJ1-1; D may be TRBD1 (5 bases). Germline CDR1 is LGHNA and CDR2 is YNFKEQ. Trimming pared 4 bases from V and 3 bases from J, leaving 12 bases between. The CDR3 extends over 14 amino acids.

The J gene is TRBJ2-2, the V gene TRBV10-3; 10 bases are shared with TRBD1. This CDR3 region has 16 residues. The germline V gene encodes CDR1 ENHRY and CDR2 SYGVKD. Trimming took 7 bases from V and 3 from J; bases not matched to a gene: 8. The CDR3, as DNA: TGTGCCATCAACCCGTCCGGGACAGGGGACACCGGGGAGCTGTTTTTT. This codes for CAINPSGTGDTGELFF.

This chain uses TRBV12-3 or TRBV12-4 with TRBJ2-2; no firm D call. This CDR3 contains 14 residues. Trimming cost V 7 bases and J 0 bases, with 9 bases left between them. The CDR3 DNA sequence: TGTGCCAGCAACGACCACACGAACACCGGGGAGCTGTTTTTT. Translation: CASNDHTNTGELFF.

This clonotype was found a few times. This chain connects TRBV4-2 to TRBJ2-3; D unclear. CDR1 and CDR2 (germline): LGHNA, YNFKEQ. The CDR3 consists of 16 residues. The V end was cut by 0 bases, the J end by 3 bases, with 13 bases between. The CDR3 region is CASSQDRLDATDTQYF. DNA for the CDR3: TGTGCCAGCAGCCAAGATCGTTTAGACGCGACAGATACGCAGTATTTT.

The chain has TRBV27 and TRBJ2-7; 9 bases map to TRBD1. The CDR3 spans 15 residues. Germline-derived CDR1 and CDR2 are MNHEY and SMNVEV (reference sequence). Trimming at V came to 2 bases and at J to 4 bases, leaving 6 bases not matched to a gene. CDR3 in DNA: TGTGCCAGCAGTTTAAACTCCGGGACAGGGTACGAGCAGTACTTC. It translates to CASSLNSGTGYEQYF.

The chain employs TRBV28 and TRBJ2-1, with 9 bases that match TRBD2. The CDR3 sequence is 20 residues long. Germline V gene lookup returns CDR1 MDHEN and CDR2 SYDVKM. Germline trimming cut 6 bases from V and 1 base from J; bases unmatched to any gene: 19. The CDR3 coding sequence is TGTGCCAGCAGGCCTCTCACTAGCGGGCCAACCAAGGGATCCTACAATGAGCAGTTCTTC. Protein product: CASRPLTSGPTKGSYNEQFF.

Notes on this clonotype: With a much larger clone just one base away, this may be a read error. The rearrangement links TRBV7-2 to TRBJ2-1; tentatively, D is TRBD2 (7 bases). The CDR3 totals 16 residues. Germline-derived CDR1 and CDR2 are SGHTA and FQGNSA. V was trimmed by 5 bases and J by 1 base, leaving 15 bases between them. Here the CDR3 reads CASSPVEGGSYNEQFF. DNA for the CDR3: TGTGCCAGCAGCCCCGTAGAGGGGGGGTCCTACAATGAGCAGTTCTTC.

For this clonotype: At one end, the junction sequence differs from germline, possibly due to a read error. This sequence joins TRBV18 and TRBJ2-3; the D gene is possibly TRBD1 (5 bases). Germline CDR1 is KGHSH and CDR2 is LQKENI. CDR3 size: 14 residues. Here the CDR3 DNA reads TGTGCCAGCTCCCCACCGACAGTCACAGATACGCAGTATTTT. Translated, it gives CASSPPTVTDTQYF.